This record looks at one T cell receptor (beta chain) sequence and its context. Participants were aged about 18 to 90 years, lived in 20 to 25 US areas, and enrolled virtually. Cohorts were determined from participant-reported clinical history. The recovered donors of Cohort 3 showed two negative PCRs, clearance, or symptom resolution. Germline V lookup: CDR1 ENHRY, CDR2 SYGVKD. The length of the CDR3 is 13 residues. Trimming took off 8 bases at V and 1 base at J, with 9 bases between the two ends. The source of the sample is a study of blood T cell repertoires in COVID-19. Overall study context: Sample material is recorded as cDNA or gDNA derived from T cells, B-cell-depleted T cells, or PBMCs.

TCRdb's copy holds only in-frame clones and misses some; the assay was immunoSEQ multiplex PCR. The profile shows approximately 350,000 clones, roughly 80% of them singletons. This chain connects TRBV10-3 to TRBJ2-1; TRBD2 is a possible D gene (6 bases). The sample was PBMCs or T cells enriched from blood (not recorded which). The clonotype was recovered from a woman between 45 and 60 years old who had recovered from COVID-19. The CDR3 DNA is TGTGCCATCCATAGCGGATCCTACAATGAGCAGTTCTTC. It specifies CAIHSGSYNEQFF.